The entry that follows covers one T cell receptor (beta chain) sequence. The antigen remains unidentified. The junction does not match germline at one end; this may be a read error. This sample was included in a study of cytomegalovirus exposure and HLA in healthy donors. Study findings and constraints: There were some V segments, including TRBV6-2 and TRBV6-3, excluded as indistinguishable. Usually a TCR sequence was rare, but some public TCRs were found in many donors. Researchers reported in a later analysis that a missense DCLRE1C variant was tied to TCR beta V- and J-gene trimming.

60 Vbeta and 13 Jbeta primers were used in PCR. As handled by the study authors: Later, roughly 86 million unique TCR beta chains were counted in an analysis, and roughly 11 million of them were shared. The repertoire was sequenced with immunoSEQ multiplex PCR; TCRdb's copy has only in-frame clones and lacks some. V and J calls and clone size follow that table, whereas D and trimming were derived from the DNA. The profile covers 98,000 or so clones, with approximately 76% appearing a single time and 2% taken by the ten largest. Germline CDR1 and CDR2: SEHNR and FQNEAQ (reference sequence). This CDR3 comprises 18 residues.

Sequenced sample: PBMCs. The V and J genes are TRBV7-9 and TRBJ2-6; maybe TRBD2 (5 bases). This clonotype was obtained from a man between 35 and 55 years old in good health and CMV-seronegative. The CDR3 nucleotides read TGTTCCAGCAGCTTAGCGCAGGAACCGATTCCAGGGGCCAACGTCCTGACTTTC. This codes for CSSSLAQEPIPGANVLTF.